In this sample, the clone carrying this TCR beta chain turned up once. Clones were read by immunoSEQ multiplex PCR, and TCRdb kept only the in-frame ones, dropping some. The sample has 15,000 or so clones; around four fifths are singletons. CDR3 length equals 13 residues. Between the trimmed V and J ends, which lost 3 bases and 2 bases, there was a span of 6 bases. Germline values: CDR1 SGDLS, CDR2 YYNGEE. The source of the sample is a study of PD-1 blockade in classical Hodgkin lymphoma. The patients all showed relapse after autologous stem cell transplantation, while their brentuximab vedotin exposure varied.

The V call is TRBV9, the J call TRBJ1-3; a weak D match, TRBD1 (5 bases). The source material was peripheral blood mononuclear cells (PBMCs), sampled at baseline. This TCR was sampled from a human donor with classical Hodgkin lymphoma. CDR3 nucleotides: TGTGCCAGCAGCGGGGACGCTGGAAACACCATATATTTT. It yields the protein CASSGDAGNTIYF.